The entry below gives a single T cell receptor (beta chain) sequence along with its context. Its antigen is as yet unknown. The sample is drawn from a study of T cell responses to AZD1222 COVID-19 vaccine. The CDR3 consists of 13 residues. V was clipped by 2 bases and J by 9 bases, with 13 bases between them. The germline V gene encodes CDR1 LNHDA and CDR2 SQIVND (reference sequence). General study points: Nearly half of spike-specific TCRs reportedly target unmutated variant regions.

The method was immunoSEQ multiplex PCR; TCRdb's version includes in-frame clones alone and lacks a portion of them. This table has more than 85,000 clones, 70% to 90% appearing once. This specimen consisted of peripheral blood, obtained on day 0 of AZD1222 vaccination. This chain links TRBV19 with TRBJ1-1; D unresolved. The TCR sequence derives from an adult in good health. The CDR3 nucleotides read TGTGCCAGTAGTATAAGAACGCTTGGTAAAGCTTTCTTT. It encodes CASSIRTLGKAFF.